These T cell receptor beta chains were read from a single sample in a study of Ad26.COV2.S vaccination and SARS-CoV-2 variants. Some clones are missing from TCRdb's copy, which holds only in-frame ones; the method was immunoSEQ multiplex PCR. The top ten clones hold 10% to 15% of a sample with about 480,000 clones, around nine tenths of them seen once. Source: peripheral blood, taken in a trial of Ad26.COV2.S vaccine versus placebo. The receptors originated from a person between 18 and 65 years old who received the Ad26.COV2.S COVID-19 vaccine or a placebo. Both conserved end residues are part of each CDR3. A D gene is named only where the DNA matches it firmly. Part of the rows lack a size; the others show once, few, many or a class for expanded clones.

v_call	clone_size	j_call	cdr3_length	d_call	cdr3_nt	cdr3_aa
TRBV7-3	-	TRBJ2-1	19	TRBD2	TGTGCCAGCAGCTTAATCGGGAGGCAAATTGGCGGGAGCTACAATGAGCAGTTCTTC	CASSLIGRQIGGSYNEQFF
TRBV5-1	-	TRBJ2-6	17	TRBD1	TGCGCCAGCAGCTCCCGGGCCGGGACAGGGGAAACCAACGTCCTGACTTTC	CASSSRAGTGETNVLTF
TRBV18	-	TRBJ1-5	17	-	TGTGCCAGCTCACCCGATGGATACCCCTATAGCAATCAGCCCCAGCATTTT	CASSPDGYPYSNQPQHF
TRBV28	-	TRBJ1-1	14	-	TGTGCCAGCAGTTTATCGCCGTCTACAACTGAAGCTTTCTTT	CASSLSPSTTEAFF
TRBV3-1/TRBV3-2	-	TRBJ2-5	14	TRBD2	TGTGCCAGCAGCCCGACGCGGGAGTGGCCGACCCAGTACTTC	CASSPTREWPTQYF
TRBV4-1	-	TRBJ2-7	15	TRBD2	TGCGCCAGCAGCTCAGGACTAGCGGCGACCTACGAGCAGTACTTC	CASSSGLAATYEQYF
TRBV30	-	TRBJ2-7	14	-	TGTGCCTGGAGCTCGGCGTGGGGCCACTACGAGCAGTACTTC	CAWSSAWGHYEQYF
TRBV6-5	-	TRBJ2-6	15	-	TGTGCCAGCAGCGTACAAGACTCTGGGGCCAACGTCCTGACTTTC	CASSVQDSGANVLTF
TRBV28	-	TRBJ2-7	16	-	TGTGCCAGCAGTTTTAGGGGATCCCCCGTCTCCTACGAGCAGTACTTC	CASSFRGSPVSYEQYF
TRBV7-9	-	TRBJ2-3	13	-	TGTGCCAGCACCCTTAGTGGTAGCGATACGCAGTATTTT	CASTLSGSDTQYF
TRBV7-2	-	TRBJ1-6	14	TRBD1	TGTGCCAGCAGCTCGGACAGGGTTAGTTCACCCCTCCACTTT	CASSSDRVSSPLHF
TRBV7-2	few	TRBJ2-1	16	TRBD2	TGTGCCAGCAGCTTACCCTGGCGGGAGGGTAGGAATGAGCAGTTCTTC	CASSLPWREGRNEQFF
TRBV27	few	TRBJ1-1	13	TRBD1	TGTGCCAGCAGGACAGGGTTGGCCACTGAAGCTTTCTTT	CASRTGLATEAFF
TRBV19	-	TRBJ2-1	24	TRBD2	TGTGCCAGTAGTATAATACTTACAGCCATTACCTGGACTAGCGGGTCCAGATATAACGATGAGCAGTTCTTC	CASSIILTAITWTSGSRYNDEQFF
TRBV5-1	-	TRBJ2-3	14	-	TGCGCCAGCAGCTCGAGATCTAGCACAGATACGCAGTATTTT	CASSSRSSTDTQYF
TRBV18	-	TRBJ1-2	15	-	TGTGCCAGCTCACCACCGACCGCGCCTAACTATGGCTACACCTTC	CASSPPTAPNYGYTF
TRBV4-3	-	TRBJ2-7	16	TRBD2	TGCGCCAGCAGCCAAGAAGTTCCAGCGGGAGTTGGCGAGCAGTACTTC	CASSQEVPAGVGEQYF
TRBV2	-	TRBJ1-1	13	-	TGTGCCAGCAGTGAACCGGGCCTAACTGAAGCTTTCTTT	CASSEPGLTEAFF
TRBV20-1	-	TRBJ2-3	11	-	TGCAGTGCTAGGGCGGGGGATACGCAGTATTTT	CSARAGDTQYF
TRBV19	few	TRBJ2-2	15	-	TGTGCCAGTAGCACATCTTCTCGGGGTACCGGGGAGCTGTTTTTT	CASSTSSRGTGELFF
TRBV7-8	-	TRBJ2-3	15	-	TGTGCCAGCAGCTCGCTGTATGAAAACACAGATACGCAGTATTTT	CASSSLYENTDTQYF
TRBV5-1	-	TRBJ1-6	16	-	TGCGCCAGCAGCTTAGGATCAGGGGCGGGTAATTCACCCCTCCACTTT	CASSLGSGAGNSPLHF
TRBV20-1	-	TRBJ2-1	11	-	TGCAGTGCTAATAAGGACAATGAGCAGTTCTTC	CSANKDNEQFF
TRBV6-1	-	TRBJ2-1	13	-	TGTGCCAGCAGTGACAACCAAGCCAATGAGCAGTTCTTC	CASSDNQANEQFF
TRBV6-6	-	TRBJ1-1	15	-	TGTGCCAGCAGTTACTCATCCCAGGCCCTCACTGAAGCTTTCTTT	CASSYSSQALTEAFF
TRBV10-1	once	TRBJ2-1	15	-	TGCGCCAGCAGTCCACACAAGGGACGTCACAATGAGCAGTTCTTC	CASSPHKGRHNEQFF
TRBV15	-	TRBJ2-3	17	TRBD1	TGTGCCACCAGCGGTTGGACAGGGCATCCTAGCACAGATACGCAGTATTTT	CATSGWTGHPSTDTQYF
TRBV9	-	TRBJ2-1	12	-	TGTGCCAGCAGCGTAGATAGTTTTGAGCAGTTCTTC	CASSVDSFEQFF
TRBV9	-	TRBJ2-1	15	TRBD2	TGTGCCAGCAGCGTAGTAGAGCGGGAGATCAATGAGCAGTTCTTC	CASSVVEREINEQFF
TRBV27	many	TRBJ1-1	14	-	TGTGCCAGCAGTTTCCGGGTCATGAACACTGAAGCTTTCTTT	CASSFRVMNTEAFF
TRBV29-1	-	TRBJ2-5	12	-	TGCAGCGTTGCATACTCCCAAGAGACCCAGTACTTC	CSVAYSQETQYF
TRBV6-5	-	TRBJ2-1	12	TRBD2	TGTGCCAGCAGTCTGGGGGGGAATGAGCAGTTCTTC	CASSLGGNEQFF
TRBV13	-	TRBJ2-3	17	TRBD2	TGTGCCAGCAGCTTAGGGGGCGGGAGCTACTTTACAGATACGCAGTATTTT	CASSLGGGSYFTDTQYF
TRBV27	-	TRBJ2-5	14	-	TGTGCCAGCAGTTTATCCGGGGGAGGAGAGACCCAGTACTTC	CASSLSGGGETQYF
TRBV5-1	-	TRBJ2-1	16	-	TGCGCCAGCAGCTTGGGGACCCCCCAAAGGGTCAATGAGCAGTTCTTC	CASSLGTPQRVNEQFF
TRBV28	-	TRBJ2-7	15	TRBD2	TGTGCCAGCAGTTCTAGCGGTTCCACCCGGGGGGAGCAGTACTTC	CASSSSGSTRGEQYF
TRBV11-2	-	TRBJ1-1	13	-	TGTGCCAGCAGCTCCAACGCTCGTTTCGGGGCTTTCTTT	CASSSNARFGAFF
TRBV4-2	-	TRBJ2-7	14	-	TGTGCCAGCAGCCAACTCGCCTCCCTGGGCGAGCAGTACTTC	CASSQLASLGEQYF
TRBV2	-	TRBJ2-5	16	TRBD2	TGTGCCAGCAGTCTGCGACTAGCGGGGATCCAAGAGACCCAGTACTTC	CASSLRLAGIQETQYF
TRBV9	few	TRBJ2-3	16	-	TGTGCCAGCAGCGTTGGGGGGAAGGTTGGGACAGATACGCAGTATTTT	CASSVGGKVGTDTQYF
TRBV5-4	-	TRBJ1-2	12	-	TGTGCCAGCAGCTTGGGAGGGTACGGCTACACCTTC	CASSLGGYGYTF
TRBV6-2/TRBV6-3	-	TRBJ2-5	13	-	TGTGCCAGCAGTTACGGGGGGCTTGGGACCCAGTACTTC	CASSYGGLGTQYF
TRBV19	-	TRBJ2-2	15	-	TGTGCCAGTAGTATTATCTGGGCTGGCACCGGGGAGCTGTTTTTT	CASSIIWAGTGELFF
TRBV7-2	-	TRBJ2-1	15	-	TGTGCCAGTAGATTAGACAGGAGCTCCTACAATGAGCAGTTCTTC	CASRLDRSSYNEQFF
TRBV7-2	-	TRBJ1-1	15	TRBD1	TGTGCCAGCAGCTTAATACAGGGGGCGCCGTCTGAAGCTTTCTTT	CASSLIQGAPSEAFF
TRBV4-2	once	TRBJ2-1	17	-	TGTGCCAGCAGCCAAGACCTTAGTAGACTAGTGGCGAATGAGCAGTTCTTC	CASSQDLSRLVANEQFF
TRBV9	-	TRBJ2-2	16	TRBD2	TGTGCCAGCAGCGTTACTAGCGGGAGTATCACCGGGGAGCTGTTTTTT	CASSVTSGSITGELFF
TRBV6-5	-	TRBJ2-7	15	TRBD2	TGTGCCAGCAGTCGACTAGCGGGAGGGCCGGATGAGCAGTACTTC	CASSRLAGGPDEQYF
TRBV29-1	-	TRBJ1-2	13	-	TGCAGCGGCCTGACAGGCTTAAACTATGGCTACACCTTC	CSGLTGLNYGYTF
TRBV14	-	TRBJ1-2	16	TRBD1	TGTGCCAGCAGCCAAGATCTGGGCAGGGGGTCGAATGGCTACACCTTC	CASSQDLGRGSNGYTF
TRBV6-2/TRBV6-3	many	TRBJ2-7	15	-	TGTGCCAGCAGTTACGGGTTGGAAGCCCGTCGGGAGCAGTACTTC	CASSYGLEARREQYF